The text below deals with one T cell receptor (beta chain). CDR3 length equals 18 residues. With 3 bases removed from V and 0 bases from J, the gap between germline ends came to 17 bases. CDR1 is SGHVS and CDR2 is FQNEAQ in the germline V gene. The data originate from a study of blood T cell repertoires in COVID-19. Authors' methods: Quantification of nucleated cells was approximated via reference gene primer amplification. The assay was immunoSEQ multiplex PCR, and TCRdb's table has in-frame clones only and misses some. From that table come the V and J calls and clone size; the DNA was used to work out D and trimming. The sample consists of approximately 170,000 clones, 70% to 90% of them appearing once. Participants, about 18 to 90 years old, spanned around 25 US areas. Participants reported their clinical history, and cohort assignment relied on those reports. Recovered participants had two consecutive negative NP/OP PCR tests, healthcare professional clearance, or symptom resolution.

The sequence derives from a man aged 40-50 years who had recovered from COVID-19. This chain joins TRBV7-8 and TRBJ2-2; no clear D gene. The sequenced material came from PBMCs or T cells enriched from blood (not recorded which). Written as DNA, the CDR3 is TGTGCCAGCAGCTTCCCTGGCGGCCGGGTCACGAACACCGGGGAGCTGTTTTTT. Translating gives CASSFPGGRVTNTGELFF.